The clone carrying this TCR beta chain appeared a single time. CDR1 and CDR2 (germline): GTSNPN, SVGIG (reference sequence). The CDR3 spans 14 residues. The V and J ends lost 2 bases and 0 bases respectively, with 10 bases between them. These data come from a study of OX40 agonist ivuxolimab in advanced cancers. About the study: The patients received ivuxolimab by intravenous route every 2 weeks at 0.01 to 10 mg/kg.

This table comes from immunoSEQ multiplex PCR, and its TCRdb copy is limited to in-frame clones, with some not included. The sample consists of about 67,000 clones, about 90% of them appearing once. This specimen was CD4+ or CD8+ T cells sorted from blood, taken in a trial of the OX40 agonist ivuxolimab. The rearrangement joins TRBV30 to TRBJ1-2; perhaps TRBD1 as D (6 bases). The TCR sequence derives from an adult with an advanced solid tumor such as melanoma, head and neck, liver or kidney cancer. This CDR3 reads CAWSTDRTNYGYTF. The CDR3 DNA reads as TGTGCCTGGAGTACTGACAGGACTAACTATGGCTACACCTTC.